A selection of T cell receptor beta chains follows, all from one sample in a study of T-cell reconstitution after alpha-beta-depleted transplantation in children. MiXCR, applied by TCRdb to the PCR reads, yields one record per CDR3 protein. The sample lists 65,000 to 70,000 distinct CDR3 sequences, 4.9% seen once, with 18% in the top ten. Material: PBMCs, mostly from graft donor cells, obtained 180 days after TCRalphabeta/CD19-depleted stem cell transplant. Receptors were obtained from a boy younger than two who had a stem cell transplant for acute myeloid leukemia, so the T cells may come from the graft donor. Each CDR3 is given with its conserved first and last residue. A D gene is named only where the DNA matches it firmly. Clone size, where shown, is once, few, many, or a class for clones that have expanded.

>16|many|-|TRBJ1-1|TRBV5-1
CASSPGQKVGPAEAFF
TGCGCCAGCAGCCCCGGACAAAAAGTGGGGCCCGCTGAAGCTTTCTTT
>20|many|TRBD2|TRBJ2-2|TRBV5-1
CASSLLSLAGGPPNTGELFF
TGCGCCAGCAGCTTGTTGTCGCTAGCGGGGGGGCCTCCGAACACCGGGGAGCTGTTTTTT
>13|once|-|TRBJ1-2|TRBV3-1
CASCQGWRDGYTF
TGTGCCTCCTGCCAAGGCTGGAGAGATGGCTACACCTTC
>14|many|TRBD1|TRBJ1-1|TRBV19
CASSRQGINTEAFF
TGTGCCAGTAGTAGACAGGGGATCAACACTGAAGCTTTCTTT
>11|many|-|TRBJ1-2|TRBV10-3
CAIGPGEGYTF
TGTGCCATTGGGCCAGGGGAAGGCTACACCTTC
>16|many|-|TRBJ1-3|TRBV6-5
CASSTGRGVLGNTIYF
TGTGCCAGCAGTACAGGTCGAGGGGTCCTTGGAAACACCATATATTTT
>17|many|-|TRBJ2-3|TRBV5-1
CASSLDVLGTSTDTQYF
TGCGCCAGCAGCCTAGACGTGCTAGGAACTAGCACAGATACGCAGTATTTT
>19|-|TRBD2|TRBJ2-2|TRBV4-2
CARSPGLVGGTANTGELFF
TGTGCCAGGAGCCCAGGACTAGTGGGGGGGACCGCGAACACCGGGGAGCTGTTTTTT
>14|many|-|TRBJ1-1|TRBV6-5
CASSSWTGNTEAFF
TGTGCCAGCAGTTCATGGACGGGGAACACTGAAGCTTTCTTT
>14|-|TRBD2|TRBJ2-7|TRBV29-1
CSVGSGGLSYEQYF
TGCAGCGTTGGAAGCGGGGGCCTCTCCTACGAGCAGTACTTC
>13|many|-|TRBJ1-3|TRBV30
CAWGINSGNTIYF
TGTGCCTGGGGGATAAACTCTGGAAACACCATATATTTT
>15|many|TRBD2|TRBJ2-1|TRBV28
CASSLTSGGVNEQFF
TGTGCCAGCAGTTTAACTAGCGGGGGGGTCAATGAGCAGTTCTTC
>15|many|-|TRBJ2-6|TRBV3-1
CASSQVPSGANVLTF
TGTGCCAGCAGCCAAGTGCCTTCTGGGGCCAACGTCCTGACTTTC
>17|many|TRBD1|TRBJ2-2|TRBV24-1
CATSDLNRGPNTGELFF
TGTGCCACCAGTGATCTTAACAGGGGACCTAACACCGGGGAGCTGTTTTTT
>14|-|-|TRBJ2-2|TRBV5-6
CASSPAVNTWALFF
TGTGCCAGCAGCCCGGCGGTCAACACCTGGGCGCTGTTTTTT
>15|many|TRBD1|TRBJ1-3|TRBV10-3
CAINQQGTSGNTIYF
TGTGCCATCAATCAACAGGGGACGTCTGGAAACACCATATATTTT
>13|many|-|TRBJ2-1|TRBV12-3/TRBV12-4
CASSPRPYNEQFF
TGTGCCAGCAGTCCCCGGCCATACAATGAGCAGTTCTTC
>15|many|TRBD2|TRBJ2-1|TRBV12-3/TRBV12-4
CASSYAGGPYNEQFF
TGTGCCAGCAGCTATGCGGGGGGGCCTTACAATGAGCAGTTCTTC
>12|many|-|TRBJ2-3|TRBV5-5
CASSLTTDTQYF
TGTGCCAGCAGCTTGACTACTGATACGCAGTATTTT
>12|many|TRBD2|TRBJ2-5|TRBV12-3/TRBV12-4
CASRRLAETQYF
TGTGCCAGCAGAAGACTAGCAGAGACCCAGTACTTC
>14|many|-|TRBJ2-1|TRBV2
CAAHQLVSYNEQFF
TGTGCCGCCCACCAGTTGGTCTCCTACAATGAGCAGTTCTTC
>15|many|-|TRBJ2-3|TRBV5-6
CASSLVDSITDTQYF
TGTGCCAGCAGCTTGGTGGACAGCATCACAGATACGCAGTATTTT
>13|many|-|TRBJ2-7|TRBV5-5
CASAWDPDYEQYF
TGTGCCAGCGCTTGGGATCCCGACTACGAGCAGTACTTC
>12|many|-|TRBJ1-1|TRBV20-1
CSARAGSTEAFF
TGCAGTGCTAGAGCGGGAAGCACTGAAGCTTTCTTT
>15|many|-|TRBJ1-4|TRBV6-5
CASSYLRGANEKLFF
TGTGCCAGCAGTTACCTCCGGGGGGCCAATGAAAAACTGTTTTTT
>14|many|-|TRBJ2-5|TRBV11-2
CASSLMDSQETQYF
TGTGCCAGCAGCTTAATGGACAGCCAAGAGACCCAGTACTTC
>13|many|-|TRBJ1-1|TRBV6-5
CASSYSRNTEAFF
TGTGCCAGCAGTTACTCGAGGAACACTGAAGCTTTCTTT
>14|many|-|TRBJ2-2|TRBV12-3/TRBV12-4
CASSSQRNTGELFF
TGTGCCAGCAGTTCCCAGCGGAACACCGGGGAGCTGTTTTTT
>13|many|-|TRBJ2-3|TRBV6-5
CATRAPSTDTQYF
TGTGCCACCAGGGCCCCCTCCACAGATACGCAGTATTTT
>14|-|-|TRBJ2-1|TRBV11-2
CASSPGWAYNEQFF
TGTGCCAGCAGTCCGGGATGGGCCTACAATGAGCAGTTCTTC
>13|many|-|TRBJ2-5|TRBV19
CASSIDSQETQYF
TGTGCCAGTAGTATTGACAGCCAAGAGACCCAGTACTTC
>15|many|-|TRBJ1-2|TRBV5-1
CASSINGAANYGYTF
TGCGCCAGCAGCATCAACGGGGCAGCTAACTATGGCTACACCTTC
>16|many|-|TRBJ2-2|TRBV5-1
CASSLGRDTFTGELFF
TGCGCCAGCAGCTTGGGACGGGACACCTTCACCGGGGAGCTGTTTTTT
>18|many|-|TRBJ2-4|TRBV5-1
CASSWTVTGILAKNIQYF
TGCGCCAGCAGCTGGACGGTAACAGGGATTCTAGCCAAAAACATTCAGTACTTC
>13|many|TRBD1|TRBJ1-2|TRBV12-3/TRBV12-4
CASSPTGQNGYTF
TGTGCCAGCAGCCCTACGGGACAGAATGGCTACACCTTC
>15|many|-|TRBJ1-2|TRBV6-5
CASSYPRDGYYGYTF
TGTGCCAGCAGTTACCCTCGGGACGGGTACTATGGCTACACCTTC
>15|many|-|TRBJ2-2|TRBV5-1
CASSLRQLFTGELFF
TGCGCCAGCAGCCTAAGACAGTTATTCACCGGGGAGCTGTTTTTT
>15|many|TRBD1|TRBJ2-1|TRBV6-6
CASSYVQGAGNEQFF
TGTGCCAGCAGTTACGTGCAGGGGGCAGGCAATGAGCAGTTCTTC
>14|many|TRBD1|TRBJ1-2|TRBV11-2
CASSLNRGRIGYTF
TGTGCCAGCAGCTTAAACAGGGGGCGTATAGGCTACACCTTC
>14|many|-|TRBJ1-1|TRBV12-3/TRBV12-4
CASSHRVGQTEAFF
TGTGCCAGCAGTCACAGGGTCGGGCAGACTGAAGCTTTCTTT
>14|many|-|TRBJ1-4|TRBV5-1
CASSLGVFNEKLFF
TGCGCCAGCAGCTTGGGGGTGTTTAATGAAAAACTGTTTTTT
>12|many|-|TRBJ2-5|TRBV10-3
CAISDGGSLQYF
TGTGCCATCAGTGACGGAGGGTCTCTCCAGTACTTC
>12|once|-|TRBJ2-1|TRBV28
CAIGPGQNEQFF
TGTGCCATCGGCCCCGGCCAGAATGAGCAGTTCTTC
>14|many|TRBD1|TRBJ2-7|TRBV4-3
CASSHGQGHYEQYF
TGCGCCAGCAGCCACGGACAGGGACACTACGAGCAGTACTTC
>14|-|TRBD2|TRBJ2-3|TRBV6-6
CAGRLAGSTDTQYF
TGTGCCGGGAGACTAGCGGGCTCCACAGATACGCAGTATTTT
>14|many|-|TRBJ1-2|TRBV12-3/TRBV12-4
CASSLRQDGYGYTF
TGTGCCAGCAGTTTAAGGCAGGACGGGTATGGCTACACCTTC
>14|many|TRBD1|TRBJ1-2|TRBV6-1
CASSQRTGIYGYTF
TGTGCCAGCAGTCAGAGGACAGGGATCTATGGCTACACCTTC
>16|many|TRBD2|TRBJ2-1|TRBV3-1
CASSQRLAGSYNEQFF
TGTGCCAGCAGCCAACGACTAGCGGGTTCCTACAATGAGCAGTTCTTC
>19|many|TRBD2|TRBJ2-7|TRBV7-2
CASSLAPYGLDRDAYEQYF
TGTGCCAGCAGCTTAGCCCCCTACGGACTAGATCGGGATGCCTACGAGCAGTACTTC